This T cell receptor (beta chain) was sequenced in a study of control samples from healthy donors and cancer patients. The CDR3 length is 15 residues. The V and J ends lost 1 base and 3 bases respectively, with 11 bases between them. Germline V CDR1 and CDR2: SGDLS, YYNGEE. TCRdb's table, derived via immunoSEQ multiplex PCR, lists solely in-frame clones and lacks some. This repertoire shows about 170,000 clones, 90% to 95% found once; its top ten account for around 1.5%. The sequenced material came from blood. This TCR was recovered from a woman aged 25-40 years in good health. The rearrangement uses TRBV9 and TRBJ2-1; weak D call: TRBD2 (6 bases). The CDR3 region has the DNA TGTGCCAGCAGCGTAATGGCGGGGTACTACAATGAGCAGTTCTTC. Its protein is CASSVMAGYYNEQFF.